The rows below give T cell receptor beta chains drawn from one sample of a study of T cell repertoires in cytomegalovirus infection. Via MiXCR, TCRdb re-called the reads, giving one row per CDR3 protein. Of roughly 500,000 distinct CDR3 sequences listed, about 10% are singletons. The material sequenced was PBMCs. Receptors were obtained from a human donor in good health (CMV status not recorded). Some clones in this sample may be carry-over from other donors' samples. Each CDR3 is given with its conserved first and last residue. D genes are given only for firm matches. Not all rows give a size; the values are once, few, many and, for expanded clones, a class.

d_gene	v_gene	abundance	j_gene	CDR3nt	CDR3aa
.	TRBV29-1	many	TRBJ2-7	TGCAGCGTCACGTGGGGCGTAGGGGAGCAGTACTTC	CSVTWGVGEQYF
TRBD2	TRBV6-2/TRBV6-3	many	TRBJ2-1	TGTGCCAGCAGTTGGTTAGCGGGAGGGCCTGCCTCCTACAATGAGCAGTTCTTC	CASSWLAGGPASYNEQFF
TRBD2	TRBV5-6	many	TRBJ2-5	TGTGCCAGCAGCTTGTCACTCAGACCTATAGCGGGAGAGCAGTACTTC	CASSLSLRPIAGEQYF
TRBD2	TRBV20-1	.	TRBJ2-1	TGCAGTGCTAGTGGAGGGGGGCTAGCGGGAAATGAGCAGTTCTTC	CSASGGGLAGNEQFF
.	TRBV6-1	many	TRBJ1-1	TGTGCCAGCAGTGAGTTTTTAACACCGGCTTTT	CASSEFLTPAF
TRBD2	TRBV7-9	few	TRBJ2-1	TGTGCCAGCAGCTTAAGACTAGCGGGATTAGGGGACAATGAGCAGTTCTTC	CASSLRLAGLGDNEQFF
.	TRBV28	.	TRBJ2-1	TGTGCCAGCACCGTCGTCGGGGTCACGATCAATGAGCAGTTCTTC	CASTVVGVTINEQFF
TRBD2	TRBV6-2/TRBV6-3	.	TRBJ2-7	TGTGCCAGCAGTTACTCTAGCGGGAGCCACGAGCAGTACTTC	CASSYSSGSHEQYF
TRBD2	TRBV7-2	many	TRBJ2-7	TGTGCCAGCAGCCCAGGGAGGGGAAAAGGTCTTTACGAGCAGTACTTC	CASSPGRGKGLYEQYF
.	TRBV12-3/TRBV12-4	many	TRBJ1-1	TGTGCCAGCACTCCATGGGTGAACACTGAAGCTTTCTTT	CASTPWVNTEAFF
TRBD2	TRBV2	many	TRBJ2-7	TGTGCCAGCAGTGCTATCGCGGGAGGCGAGCAGTACTTC	CASSAIAGGEQYF
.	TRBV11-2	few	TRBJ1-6	TGTGCCAGCACCGGACGCCGGGGGAATTCACCCCTCCACTTT	CASTGRRGNSPLHF
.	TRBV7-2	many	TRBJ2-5	TGTGCCAGCAGCCGGAATGGTATCGGCCAAGAGACCCAGTACTTC	CASSRNGIGQETQYF